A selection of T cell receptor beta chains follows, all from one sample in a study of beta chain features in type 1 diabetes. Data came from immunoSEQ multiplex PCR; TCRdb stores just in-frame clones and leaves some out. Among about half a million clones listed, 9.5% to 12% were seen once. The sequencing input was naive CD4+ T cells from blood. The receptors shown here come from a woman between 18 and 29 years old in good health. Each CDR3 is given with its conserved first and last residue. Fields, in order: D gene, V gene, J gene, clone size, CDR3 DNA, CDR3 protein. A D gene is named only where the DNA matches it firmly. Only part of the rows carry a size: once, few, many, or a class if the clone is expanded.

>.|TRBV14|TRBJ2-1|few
TGTGCCAGCAGCCACACATGGGGGTCAGCGCCGAAGAATGAGCAGTTCTTC
CASSHTWGSAPKNEQFF
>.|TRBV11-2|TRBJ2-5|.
TGTGCCAGCAGCTCCAATACTCGAGCCCTGGAGACCCAGTACTTC
CASSSNTRALETQYF
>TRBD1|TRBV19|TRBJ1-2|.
TGTGCCAGTAGACCGACCGGGACAGCGGGCTATGGCTACACCTTC
CASRPTGTAGYGYTF
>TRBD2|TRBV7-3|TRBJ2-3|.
TGTGCCAGCAGCTCGAGTAGCGGGGGCCGTGATACGCAGTATTTT
CASSSSSGGRDTQYF
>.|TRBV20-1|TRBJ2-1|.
TGCAGTGAGGAGTACAATGAGCAGTTCTTC
CSEEYNEQFF
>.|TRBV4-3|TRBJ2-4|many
TGCGCCAGCAGCCAAGGGGTTGGGGTTCTCCCCAAAAACATTCAGTACTTC
CASSQGVGVLPKNIQYF
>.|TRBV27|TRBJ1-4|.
TGTGCCAGCAGAGATCCAGGGGCGCCAGGCGAAAAACTGTTTTTT
CASRDPGAPGEKLFF
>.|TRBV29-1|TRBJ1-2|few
TGCAGCGTTGAAGGGGCAGGTGGGGGCTACACCTTC
CSVEGAGGGYTF
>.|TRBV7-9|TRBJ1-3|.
TGTGCCAGCAGCTTAGGTCGAAACACCATATATTTT
CASSLGRNTIYF
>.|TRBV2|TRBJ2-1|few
TGTGCCAGCGACTCTGGATTTAATGAGCAGTTCTTC
CASDSGFNEQFF